Listed here is a single T cell receptor (beta chain). The sample comes from a study of blood T cells in healthy people across ages. The CDR3 runs 14 residues. CDR1 is MDHEN, CDR2 SYDVKM, per germline. J was trimmed by 6 bases and V by 4 bases; bases with no gene match: 8. A second about 6 to 11 cycle PCR used barcoded and J-beta primers. MiXCR, run by TCRdb on the 5' RACE reads, gives a single entry per CDR3 protein. Altogether about 1.8 million distinct CDR3 sequences are present, around 50% being singletons, with the ten largest covering less than 2.5%. Each donor supplied approximately 10 milliliters of peripheral blood.

The sequenced material came from blood. This TCR was recovered from a woman aged 40 to 50 in good health. The V and J genes are TRBV28 and TRBJ1-2; TRBD1 matches at 7 bases. The CDR3 bases are TGTGCCAGCAGTTCAGGACAGGTTTGGAATGGCTACACCTTC. Protein product: CASSSGQVWNGYTF.